Shown below are 27 T cell receptor beta chains from a single sample sequenced in a study of tumor and adjacent non-tumor tissue in lung cancer. TCRbeta libraries were built with three rounds of nested PCR, modified from ARM-PCR. TCRdb re-derived calls from the multiplex PCR reads in MiXCR, one entry per CDR3 protein. In the table there are almost 75,000 distinct CDR3 sequences, approximately 71% of which are singletons. No cell sorting was done before RNA was extracted from the tissue. More than 3 cm separated this lung sample from the edge of the tumor. Material for sequencing was distant non-tumor lung tissue. The receptors originated from a woman aged 45-59 years with non-small cell lung cancer.

Note on this clonotype: One junction end does not reproduce the germline sequence, and a read error may be involved. The V and J genes are TRBV12-3 or TRBV12-4 and TRBJ1-2; D is perhaps TRBD1 (6 bases). This CDR3 has 15 amino acids. CDR3 protein: CASSLGDNHNYGYTF. The CDR3 DNA reads as TGTGCTAGCAGTTTAGGGGACAACCATAACTATGGCTACACCTTC.

The J gene is TRBJ1-4, the V gene TRBV7-9; 8 nucleotides match TRBD1. This CDR3 is 15 amino acids long. CDR1 SEHNR and CDR2 FQNEAQ come from the germline V gene (reference sequence). The ends lost 2 bases at V and 3 bases at J; junction bases unmatched: 2. The chain's CDR3 is CASSLRQGSNEKLFF. CDR3 bases: TGTGCCAGCAGCTTAAGACAGGGGTCTAATGAAAAACTGTTTTTT. The entire variable domain, with the rest obtained from reference TRBV7-9 and TRBJ1-4, is as follows: DTGVSQNPRHKITKRGQNVTFRCDPISEHNRLYWYRQTLGQGPEFLTYFQNEAQLEKSRLLSDRFSAERPKGSFSTLEIQRTEQGDSAMYLCASSLRQGSNEKLFFGSGTQLSVL.

This clonotype was observed once. At one of its ends the junction is not consistent with the germline gene, which may arise from a read error. The chain has TRBV12-3 or TRBV12-4 and TRBJ2-3, with 9 bases lining up with TRBD1. CDR3 size: 16 residues. CDR3 DNA sequence: TGTGTCAGCAGTAGAAGACAGGGGGGAAGCACAGATATGCAGTATTTT. Its protein is CVSSRRQGGSTDMQYF.

With regard to this clonotype: A much more abundant neighbour one base away suggests this may be a read error. This sequence joins TRBV28 and TRBJ2-1; no reliable D call. This CDR3 region has 16 residues. Germline lookup yields CDR1 MDHEN and CDR2 SYDVKM. Trimming pared 6 bases from V and 6 bases from J, leaving 21 bases between. The CDR3 DNA is TGTGCCAGCAGACCCACGTGTGGGGTGGGTTTCAATGAGCAGTTCTTC. Translating gives CASRPTCGVGFNEQFF.

This clonotype was picked up many times. The chain carries TRBV20-1 and TRBJ1-2, with 8 bases that match TRBD1. This CDR3 is built from 12 residues. CDR1 and CDR2 from the germline V gene are DFQATT and SNEGSKA (reference sequence). Trimming took 3 bases from V and 5 from J; bases not matched to a gene: 2. This CDR3 is CSARDREYGYTF. The CDR3 coding sequence is TGCAGTGCTAGGGACAGGGAATATGGCTACACCTTC.

V gene TRBV5-1 combines with J gene TRBJ2-1; 8 bases match TRBD2. The CDR3 sequence is 13 residues long. The V segment lost 3 bases and the J segment 5 bases; nucleotides outside the gene matches: 1. Germline CDR1 is SGHRS and CDR2 is YFSETQ. CDR3 nucleotide sequence: TGCGCCAGCAGCTCACTAGCGGACAATGAGCAGTTCTTC. Its translation is CASSSLADNEQFF.

V gene TRBV12-3 or TRBV12-4 combines with J gene TRBJ2-7; no definite D call. V was cut by 6 bases and J by 1 base, with 13 bases left in between. CDR3 length: 14 residues. In DNA form, the CDR3 reads TGTGCCAGCAGCTCTCCAGCCCTTTCCTACGAGCAGTACGTC. The encoded protein is CASSSPALSYEQYV.

Worth noting for this clonotype: The germline gene is not matched at one end of the junction; a read error may be the cause. The rearrangement uses TRBV6-5 and TRBJ1-2, with D unclear. The germline V gene encodes CDR1 MNHEY and CDR2 SVGAGI. The CDR3 is 15 amino acids. For the CDR3, the DNA is TGTGCCTGCAGTTACTCGGGAGGAGAGGGCTATGGATACACCTTC. Its protein product is CACSYSGGEGYGYTF.

This clonotype was counted a single time. One end of the junction fails to match germline, which may point to a read error. The chain has TRBV20-1 and TRBJ2-7; D is unclear. Germline V gene sequence: CDR1 DFQATT, CDR2 SNEGSKA (reference sequence). This CDR3 region has 15 residues. CDR3 bases: TGCAGTGCTAGGGGGATTAGCAGGAACACCTACGAACAGTACTTC. Amino acids: CSARGISRNTYEQYF.

With respect to this clonotype: A much larger clone lies a single base off, so this may be a read error. This chain uses TRBV6-5 with TRBJ1-6; D uncertain. Germline assignment: CDR1 MNHEY and CDR2 SVGAGI. This CDR3 has 12 residues. The CDR3 DNA sequence: TGTGTCAGCAGTCAGATAGGGTACGACCTCCACTTT. This encodes CVSSQIGYDLHF.

To note about this clonotype: One junction end does not reproduce the germline sequence, and a read error may be involved. The genes are TRBV6-5 and TRBJ2-2; TRBD1 matches at 8 bases. The germline CDR1 and CDR2 sequences are MNHEY and SVGAGI. The length of the CDR3 is 17 residues. The CDR3 nucleotides read TGTGCCAGGAGAACAAGACAGGGGACAGAAAACACCGGGGAGCTATTTTTT. Translating gives CARRTRQGTENTGELFF.

This clonotype showed up just once. A junction boundary mismatches the germline segment, possibly from a read error. J is TRBJ2-6 and V is TRBV11-1, with D maybe TRBD1 (5 bases). Per the germline V gene, CDR1 is SGHAT and CDR2 is FQDESV (reference sequence). The CDR3 contains 17 residues. In DNA form, the CDR3 reads TGTGCCAGCAGCTCAGAACAGGCGACATCTGGGGCCAACGTCCTGACCTTC. It codes for CASSSEQATSGANVLTF.

Concerning this clonotype: The junction departs from the called germline gene at one end, perhaps through a read error. This chain joins TRBV14 and TRBJ1-2; the D gene is possibly TRBD1 (5 bases). CDR1 SGHDN and CDR2 FVKESK come from the germline V gene. This CDR3 is 15 amino acids long. CDR3 DNA: TGTGCCAGCAACCAAGTCGCTGGGGGTTCGGGAGGCTACACCTTC. Translating gives CASNQVAGGSGGYTF.

In its sample, this clonotype was seen once. This may stem from a read error, because a much larger clone lies one nucleotide away. The J gene is TRBJ2-5, the V gene TRBV6-1; unclear D gene. V was cut by 2 bases and J by 4 bases, with 14 bases left in between. This CDR3 contains 15 residues. Per the germline V gene, CDR1 is MNHNS and CDR2 is SASEGT. CDR3: CASSEQWISRETQYF. In DNA, the CDR3 is TGTGCCAGCAGTGAACAATGGATTAGCAGAGAGACCCAGTACTTC.

In the case of this clonotype: One junction end disagrees with the germline gene, perhaps due to a read error. This chain uses TRBV6-2 or TRBV6-3 with TRBJ2-6, with D possibly TRBD1 on 6 matching bases. This CDR3 region has 17 residues. Looked up from germline, CDR1 is MNHEY and CDR2 is SVGEGT. CDR3 bases: TGTGCCAGCAGTCGGTGGGGACAACCCTCTGGGGCCAACGTCCTGATTTTC. Its translation is CASSRWGQPSGANVLIF.

With regard to this clonotype: One end of the junction fails to match germline, which may point to a read error. V gene TRBV20-1 combines with J gene TRBJ2-1, with 8 bases lining up with TRBD2. Germline-derived CDR1 and CDR2 are DFQATT and SNEGSKA (reference sequence). CDR3 length: 19 amino acids. As DNA, the CDR3 is TGCAGCGCTAGAGAGCAAGGTCATCGAGCGGGAGTAGCATACAATGAGCAGTTCTTC. Amino acid sequence: CSAREQGHRAGVAYNEQFF.

About this clonotype itself: One end of the junction is discordant with germline, which a read error may explain. The rearrangement uses TRBV5-4 and TRBJ2-7, with D possibly being TRBD2 (5 bases). The CDR3 extends over 14 amino acids. Germline V gene data show CDR1 as SGHNT and CDR2 as YYREEE (reference sequence). The DNA for the CDR3 is TGTGCCTGCAGCTTGTCGGGATCGCAGTACGAGCAATACTTC. This translates into CACSLSGSQYEQYF. Filled out from reference TRBV5-4 and TRBJ2-7, the complete variable domain reads ETGVTQSPTHLIKTRGQQVTLRCSSQSGHNTVSWYQQALGQGPQFIFQYYREEENGRGNFPPRFSGLQFPNYSSELNVNALELDDSALYLCACSLSGSQYEQYFGPGTRLTVT.

In the case of this clonotype: At one boundary the junction diverges from the germline segment, which might be a read error. The chain is built from TRBV11-2 and TRBJ2-3; a possible D gene is TRBD1 (5 bases). Germline CDR1 SGHAT, CDR2 FQNNGV. The CDR3 length is 13 residues. CDR3 residues: CAISLKGEQMQYF. The CDR3 bases are TGTGCCATCAGCTTAAAAGGGGAACAGATGCAGTATTTT.

This clonotype was detected only a few times. A junction end diverges from the germline sequence, so it may reflect a read error. V gene TRBV11-2 combines with J gene TRBJ2-7; D gene unclear. This CDR3 has 13 amino acids. CDR1 and CDR2 (germline): SGHAT, FQNNGV. The CDR3 region has the DNA TGTGCCAGCAGCTTAGCGGCTGTTTACGAGCAGTATTTC. Translation gives CASSLAAVYEQYF.

As regards this clonotype: One junction end does not reproduce the germline sequence, and a read error may be involved. This sequence joins TRBV4-2 and TRBJ2-3; tentative D call: TRBD2 (6 bases). The CDR3 has 16 amino acids. CDR1 and CDR2 (germline): LGHNA, YNFKEQ. The CDR3 region is CANSSTSWSGRDTQYF. The CDR3 nucleotides are TGTGCCAACAGCAGTACTAGCTGGAGCGGTCGAGATACGCAGTATTTT.

A few counts support this clonotype. The V and J genes are TRBV7-9 and TRBJ2-3, with 8 positions matching TRBD2. Germline lookup yields CDR1 SEHNR and CDR2 FQNEAQ (reference sequence). J gave up 0 bases and V 5 bases, and 7 bases lay outside the gene matches. This CDR3 has 16 residues. CDR3 sequence reads: CASSPAGGVSTDTQYF. The CDR3 region has the DNA TGTGCCAGCAGCCCCGCGGGGGGTGTGAGCACAGATACGCAGTATTTT.

The chain joins TRBV6-6 to TRBJ2-5; D unresolved. The CDR3 length is 13 residues. CDR1 and CDR2 from the germline V gene are MNHNY and SVGAGI (reference sequence). Trimming stripped 6 bases from V and 0 bases from J, with 8 bases between. The CDR3 DNA is TGTGCCAGCAGACGGAACGACCAAGAGACCCAGTACTTC. Translating it yields CASRRNDQETQYF.

The chain combines TRBV3-1 with TRBJ2-1, with unresolved D. Trimming removed 3 bases at V and 7 bases at J, with 7 bases between. Germline-derived CDR1 and CDR2 are LGHDT and YNNKEL (reference sequence). The CDR3 extends over 12 amino acids. The CDR3: CASSHLGNEQFF. The CDR3 DNA is TGTGCCAGCAGCCATCTTGGGAATGAGCAGTTCTTC.

This chain links TRBV11-2 with TRBJ1-5; D is unresolved. The V end was cut by 0 bases, the J end by 7 bases, with 7 bases between. This CDR3 has 13 amino acids. Germline lookup yields CDR1 SGHAT and CDR2 FQNNGV. The CDR3 DNA sequence: TGTGCCAGCAGCTTAGATACGAACCAGCCCCAGCATTTT. This sequence encodes CASSLDTNQPQHF.

This clonotype was seen ten or more times. J is TRBJ2-7 and V is TRBV28; 9 bases match TRBD2. Trimming cost V 11 bases and J 5 bases; bases outside gene matches: 10. This CDR3 is 13 amino acids long. CDR1 is MDHEN and CDR2 is SYDVKM in the germline V gene. As DNA, the CDR3 is TGTGCCGGCGGTCTAGCGGGAAGGAACGAGCAGTACTTC. It yields the protein CAGGLAGRNEQYF.

The chain joins TRBV12-3 or TRBV12-4 to TRBJ2-7; 8 bases agree with TRBD2. V lost 9 bases to trimming and J lost 7 bases; unmatched junction nucleotides: 14. The CDR3 spans 14 residues. CDR3 sequence reads: CARSTISGKLEQYF. For the CDR3, the DNA is TGTGCCAGGAGTACCATTAGCGGGAAACTTGAGCAGTACTTC.

A word on this clonotype: This may come from a read error, since a much larger clone is one base off. This chain uses TRBV20-1 with TRBJ2-3; D might be TRBD1 (6 bases). Between the trimmed V and J ends, which lost 4 bases and 2 bases, there was a span of 25 bases. Germline V lookup: CDR1 DFQATT, CDR2 SNEGSKA (reference sequence). The CDR3 has 18 residues. CDR3 coding DNA: TGCAGTGCTATAATACTACGAGGGGCGATGGGGGCCACAGATACGCAGTATTTT. It specifies CSAIILRGAMGATDTQYF.